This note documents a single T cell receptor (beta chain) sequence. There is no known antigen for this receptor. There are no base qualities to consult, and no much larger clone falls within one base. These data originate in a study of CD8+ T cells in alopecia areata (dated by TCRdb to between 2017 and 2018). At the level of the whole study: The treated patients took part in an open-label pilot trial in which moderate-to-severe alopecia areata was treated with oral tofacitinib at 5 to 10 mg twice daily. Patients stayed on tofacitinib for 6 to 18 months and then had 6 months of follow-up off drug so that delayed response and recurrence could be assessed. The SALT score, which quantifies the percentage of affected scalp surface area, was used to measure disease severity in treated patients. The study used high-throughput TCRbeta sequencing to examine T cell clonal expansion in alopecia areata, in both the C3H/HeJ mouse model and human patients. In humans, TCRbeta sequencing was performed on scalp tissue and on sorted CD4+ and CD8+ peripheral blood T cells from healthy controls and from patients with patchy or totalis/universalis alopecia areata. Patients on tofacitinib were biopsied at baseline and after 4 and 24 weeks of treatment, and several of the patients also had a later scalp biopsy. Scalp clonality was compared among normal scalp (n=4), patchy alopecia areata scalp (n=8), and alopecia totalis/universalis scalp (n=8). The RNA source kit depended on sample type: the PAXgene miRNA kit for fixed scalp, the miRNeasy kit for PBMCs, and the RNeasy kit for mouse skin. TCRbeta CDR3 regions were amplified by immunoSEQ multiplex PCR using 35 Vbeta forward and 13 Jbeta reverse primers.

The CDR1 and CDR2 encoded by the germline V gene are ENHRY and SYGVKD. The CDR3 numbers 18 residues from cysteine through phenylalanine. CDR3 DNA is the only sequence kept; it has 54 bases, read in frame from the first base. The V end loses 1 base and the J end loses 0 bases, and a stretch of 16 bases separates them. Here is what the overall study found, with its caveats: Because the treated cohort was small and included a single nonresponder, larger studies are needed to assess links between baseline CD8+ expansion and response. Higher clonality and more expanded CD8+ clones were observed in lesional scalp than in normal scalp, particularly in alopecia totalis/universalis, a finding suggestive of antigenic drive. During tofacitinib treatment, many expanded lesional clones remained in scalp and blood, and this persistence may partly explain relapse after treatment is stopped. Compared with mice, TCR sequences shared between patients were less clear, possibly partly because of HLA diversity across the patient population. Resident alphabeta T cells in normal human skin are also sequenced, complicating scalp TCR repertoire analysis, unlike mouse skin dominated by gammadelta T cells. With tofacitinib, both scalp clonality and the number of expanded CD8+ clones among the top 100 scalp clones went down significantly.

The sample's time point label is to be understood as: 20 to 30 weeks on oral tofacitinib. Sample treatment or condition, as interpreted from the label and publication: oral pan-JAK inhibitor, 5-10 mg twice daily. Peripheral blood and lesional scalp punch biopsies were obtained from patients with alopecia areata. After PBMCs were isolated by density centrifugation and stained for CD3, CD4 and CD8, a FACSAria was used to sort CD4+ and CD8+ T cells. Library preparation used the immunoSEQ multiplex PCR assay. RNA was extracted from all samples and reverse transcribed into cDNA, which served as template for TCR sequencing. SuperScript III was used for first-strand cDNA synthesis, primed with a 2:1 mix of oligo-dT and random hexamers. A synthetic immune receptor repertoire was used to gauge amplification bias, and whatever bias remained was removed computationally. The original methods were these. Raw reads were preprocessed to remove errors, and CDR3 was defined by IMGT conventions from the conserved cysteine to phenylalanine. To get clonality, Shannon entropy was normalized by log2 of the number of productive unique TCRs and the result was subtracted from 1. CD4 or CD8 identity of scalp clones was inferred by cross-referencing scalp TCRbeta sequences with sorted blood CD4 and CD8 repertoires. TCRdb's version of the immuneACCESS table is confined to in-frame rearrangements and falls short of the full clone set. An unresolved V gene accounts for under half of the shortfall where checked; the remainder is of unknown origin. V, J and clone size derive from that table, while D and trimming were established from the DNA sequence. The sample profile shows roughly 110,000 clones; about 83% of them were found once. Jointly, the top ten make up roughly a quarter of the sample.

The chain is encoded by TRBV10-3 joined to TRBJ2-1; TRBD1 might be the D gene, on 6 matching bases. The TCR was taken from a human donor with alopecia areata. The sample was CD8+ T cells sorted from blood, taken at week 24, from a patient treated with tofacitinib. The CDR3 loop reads CAISEFGSEQGSYNEQFF. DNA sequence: TGTGCCATCAGTGAGTTTGGGTCGGAACAGGGCTCCTACAATGAGCAGTTCTTC.